The clone carrying this T cell receptor (beta chain) is a singleton in its sample. Its target is unknown. The sample originates from a study of shared clonotypes between healthy human individuals. CD8 cells regarded as naive lacked CD45RO, were positively chosen for CCR7, and omitted terminally differentiated effector memory CD45RA+ cells. TCRdb's table, derived via immunoSEQ multiplex PCR, lists solely in-frame clones and lacks some. The table lists 1.5 million to 2.5 million clones, about 95% of them singletons. Study findings and constraints: Rarefaction indicated that sorted-subset sequencing remained incomplete although depth was large. Investigators collected only blood, and repertoires in tissues likely differ.

This CDR3 contains 16 residues. V gave up 3 bases and J gave up 3 bases; unmatched junction bases: 10. CDR1 and CDR2 from the germline V gene are MNHEY and SMNVEV (reference sequence). The rearrangement joins TRBV27 to TRBJ2-7; 8 nucleotides agree with TRBD1. The sequenced material came from naive CD8+ T cells sorted from blood. This clonotype originated in a man between 18 and 29 years old in good health. CDR3 nucleotides: TGTGCCAGCAGTTTTGACAGGGGAATGAACTACTACGAGCAGTACTTC. It encodes CASSFDRGMNYYEQYF.